This entry lists 9 T cell receptor beta chains sequenced from one sample in a study of T cell responses to AZD1222 COVID-19 vaccine. TCRdb's copy holds only in-frame clones and misses some; the assay was immunoSEQ multiplex PCR. Here the sample spans roughly 97,000 clones, approximately 89% being singletons. This specimen was peripheral blood, taken on day 0 of AZD1222 vaccination. The receptor source for this set is an adult in good health.

This clone was observed a few times. The CDR3 DNA is TGTGCCAGCAGCCGCGGTCTATCCTACGAGCAGTACTTC. Translating it yields CASSRGLSYEQYF. The rearrangement uses TRBV7-2 and TRBJ2-7; D remains unclear. Germline CDR1 is SGHTA and CDR2 is FQGNSA. V was trimmed by 5 bases and J by 1 base, leaving 9 bases between them. The CDR3 length is 13 residues. The variable domain in full, completed from reference TRBV7-2 and TRBJ2-7, reads GAGVSQSPSNKVTEKGKDVELRCDPISGHTALYWYRQSLGQGLEFLIYFQGNSAPDKSGLPSDRFSAERTGGSVSTLTIQRTQQEDSAVYLCASSRGLSYEQYFGPGTRLTVT.

J is TRBJ2-1 and V is TRBV24-1; D unresolved. The V end lost 6 bases, the J end lost 0 bases, and 8 bases lay between the germline ends. The germline V gene has CDR1 KGHDR and CDR2 SFDVKD. CDR3 length: 14 residues. The CDR3 sequence is CATSPPSSYNEQFF. The CDR3 DNA is TGTGCCACCAGTCCCCCGAGCTCCTACAATGAGCAGTTCTTC.

With respect to this clone: Compared with germline, one end of the junction differs, possibly owing to a read error. The chain carries TRBV28 and TRBJ1-1, with D uncertain. Germline loops: CDR1 MDHEN, CDR2 SYDVKM. The CDR3 has 12 residues. The CDR3 region is CASSPPGREGFF. The DNA for the CDR3 is TGTGCCAGCAGTCCTCCCGGACGAGAAGGTTTCTTT.

This clone was seen a single time. This sequence joins TRBV27 and TRBJ2-1; 7 nucleotides agree with TRBD2. Trimming removed 2 bases from V and 7 bases from J; junction bases left unmatched: 2. The CDR3 consists of 13 residues. CDR1 is MNHEY and CDR2 is SMNVEV in the germline V gene (reference sequence). The CDR3 is CASSLPGGNEQFF. The CDR3 coding sequence is TGTGCCAGCAGTTTACCCGGGGGGAATGAGCAGTTCTTC.

The J gene is TRBJ2-5, the V gene TRBV11-2; no firm D call. Germline loops: CDR1 SGHAT, CDR2 FQNNGV. The CDR3 is 13 residues long. V shed 1 base and J shed 9 bases, with 12 bases lying between them. This CDR3 reads CASSLANLAAQYF. In nucleotides, the CDR3 is TGTGCCAGCAGCTTAGCGAATTTGGCGGCCCAGTACTTC.

A word on this clone: A read error may account for a junction end that differs from germline. The chain links TRBV7-9 to TRBJ2-7, with 9 bases fitting TRBD1. The CDR3 covers 12 residues. The germline CDR1 and CDR2 sequences are SEHNR and FQNEAQ (reference sequence). CDR3 in DNA: TGTGCCAGCAGCTCACCCCGGGACAGGGTCCTCTTC. Protein: CASSSPRDRVLF. The full variable domain, its missing parts supplied by reference TRBV7-9 and TRBJ2-7, is DTGVSQNPRHKITKRGQNVTFRCDPISEHNRLYWYRQTLGQGPEFLTYFQNEAQLEKSRLLSDRFSAERPKGSFSTLEIQRTEQGDSAMYLCASSSPRDRVLFGPGTRLTVT.

There are a few counts of this clone. The chain recombines TRBV19 with TRBJ1-6; possibly TRBD1 for D (6 bases). CDR1 is LNHDA and CDR2 is SQIVND in the germline V gene (reference sequence). V lost 5 bases to trimming and J lost 8 bases, with 16 bases between them. CDR3 length equals 15 residues. CDR3 nucleotides: TGTGCCAGTAGTCCTCGGGACAAAGGTTATTCACCCCTCCACTTT. Encoded protein: CASSPRDKGYSPLHF.

The chain has TRBV9 and TRBJ2-7; 7 nucleotides line up with TRBD1. Germline V gene lookup returns CDR1 SGDLS and CDR2 YYNGEE. Germline trimming cut 3 bases from V and 1 base from J; bases unmatched to any gene: 7. CDR3 length: 15 amino acids. CDR3 region: CASSGGTEWSYEQYF. The CDR3 DNA follows: TGTGCCAGCAGCGGAGGGACAGAGTGGTCCTACGAGCAGTACTTC.

The J gene is TRBJ2-7, the V gene TRBV7-2; D is perhaps TRBD2 (5 bases). V shed 4 bases and J shed 0 bases, with 13 bases lying between them. CDR3 length: 15 amino acids. CDR1 is SGHTA, CDR2 FQGNSA, per germline. The CDR3 loop reads CASSSTPGSSYEQYF. In DNA, the CDR3 is TGTGCCAGCAGCTCAACCCCGGGGAGCTCCTACGAGCAGTACTTC. The full variable domain, rest sourced from reference TRBV7-2 and TRBJ2-7, is GAGVSQSPSNKVTEKGKDVELRCDPISGHTALYWYRQSLGQGLEFLIYFQGNSAPDKSGLPSDRFSAERTGGSVSTLTIQRTQQEDSAVYLCASSSTPGSSYEQYFGPGTRLTVT.